These 20 T cell receptor beta chains originate from one sample sequenced in a study of T-cell reconstitution after alpha-beta-depleted transplantation in children. During its preparation, the TCRbeta library received unique molecular identifiers. From the PCR reads, TCRdb called clonotypes with MiXCR, one entry per CDR3 protein. The table has around 370,000 distinct CDR3 sequences, around 15% seen once. The specimen comprised PBMCs, mostly from graft donor cells, sampled 360 days after TCRalphabeta/CD19-depleted stem cell transplant. Receptors were obtained from a male patient aged 2-15 years who had a stem cell transplant for acute lymphoblastic leukemia, so the T cells may come from the graft donor.

The chain carries TRBV20-1 and TRBJ1-2, with no clear D. V lost 6 bases and J lost 4, with 9 bases in between. This CDR3 spans 11 amino acids. Germline-derived CDR1 and CDR2 are DFQATT and SNEGSKA (reference sequence). The CDR3 DNA reads as TGCAGTGCGGAGCCTGCCTATGGCTACACCTTC. Residues: CSAEPAYGYTF.

The sample holds a few counts of this clonotype. The chain carries TRBV7-2 and TRBJ2-5, with D possibly being TRBD1 (6 bases). The CDR3 has 15 residues. Germline V lookup: CDR1 SGHTA, CDR2 FQGNSA. Trimming pared 5 bases from V and 2 bases from J, leaving 15 bases between. This CDR3 reads CASSLTGQGQETQYF. The CDR3 DNA is TGTGCCAGCAGCCTAACGGGACAAGGACAAGAGACCCAGTACTTC.

This clonotype was counted between two and nine times. The rearrangement links TRBV7-2 to TRBJ1-6; D call uncertain. The CDR3 sequence is 17 residues long. The V and J ends lost 3 bases and 6 bases respectively, with 18 bases between them. Looked up from germline, CDR1 is SGHTA and CDR2 is FQGNSA. This CDR3 reads CASSLDPLGRVNSPLHF. In DNA form, the CDR3 reads TGTGCCAGCAGCTTGGACCCACTCGGCCGAGTTAATTCACCCCTCCACTTT. The full variable domain, completed using reference TRBV7-2 and TRBJ1-6, is GAGVSQSPSNKVTEKGKDVELRCDPISGHTALYWYRQSLGQGLEFLIYFQGNSAPDKSGLPSDRFSAERTGGSVSTLTIQRTQQEDSAVYLCASSLDPLGRVNSPLHFGNGTRLTVT.

There are many counts of this clonotype. This chain connects TRBV5-1 to TRBJ2-7; 7 nucleotides match TRBD1. The CDR3 spans 16 residues. Germline CDR1 is SGHRS and CDR2 is YFSETQ. V shed 2 bases, J shed 3 bases, and the junction held 11 bases outside the gene matches. The CDR3 spells CASSFSPGQLYYEQYF. The CDR3 region has the DNA TGCGCCAGCAGCTTTTCTCCGGGACAGCTTTACTACGAGCAGTACTTC.

This clonotype appeared many times. The V and J genes are TRBV12-3 or TRBV12-4 and TRBJ1-5; D call uncertain. V shed 3 bases and J shed 6 bases, with 3 bases lying between them. CDR3 length: 11 residues. The CDR3 DNA sequence: TGTGCCAGCAGTTTCAGTCAGCCCCAGCATTTT. Translated, it gives CASSFSQPQHF.

This clonotype was seen a few times. CDR3 in DNA: TGCAGTGCTAGAGACGCGGATACATACAATGAGCAGTTCTTC. This codes for CSARDADTYNEQFF. This chain joins TRBV20-1 and TRBJ2-1, with no clear D. The germline V gene has CDR1 DFQATT and CDR2 SNEGSKA (reference sequence). Trimming took off 0 bases at V and 4 bases at J, with 10 bases between the two ends. The CDR3 spans 14 residues.

This clonotype appeared many times. This chain connects TRBV12-3 or TRBV12-4 to TRBJ2-6, with D perhaps TRBD1 (6 bases). The CDR3 has 14 amino acids. V was pared by 8 bases and J by 4 bases, with 12 bases between. As DNA, the CDR3 is TGTGCCAGCGTAGGGGGATCAGGGGCCAACGTCCTGACTTTC. Amino acids: CASVGGSGANVLTF.

The chain recombines TRBV29-1 with TRBJ2-1, with TRBD1 matching over 8 bases. The CDR3 consists of 14 residues. Trimming at V came to 6 bases and at J to 8 bases, leaving 12 bases not matched to a gene. Germline values: CDR1 SQVTM, CDR2 ANQGSEA. This chain's CDR3 is CSVPLQTGADEQFF. In DNA, the CDR3 is TGCAGCGTCCCCCTCCAGACAGGGGCGGATGAGCAGTTCTTC.

As concerns this clonotype: With a much larger clone just one base away, this may be a read error. It is likely a read error, because the conserved phenylalanine at the end of the CDR3 is missing. This sequence joins TRBV29-1 and TRBJ2-5, with D possibly matching TRBD1 (7 bases). This CDR3 spans 14 amino acids. V shed 0 bases and J shed 5 bases, with 13 bases lying between them. Germline values: CDR1 SQVTM, CDR2 ANQGSEA. The CDR3 reads CSVEDGGTVETQYY. CDR3 coding DNA: TGCAGCGTTGAAGATGGGGGGACAGTGGAGACCCAGTACTAC.

The V and J genes are TRBV2 and TRBJ1-5; no clear D. Trimming stripped 3 bases from V and 9 bases from J, with 15 bases between. The V gene's germline CDR1 is SNHLY and CDR2 FYNNEI. The CDR3 loop spans 14 amino acids. CDR3 sequence: CASSDPQLSGPQHF. DNA of the CDR3: TGTGCCAGCAGTGACCCCCAGCTGTCGGGGCCCCAGCATTTT.

The chain employs TRBV20-1 and TRBJ2-1, with D perhaps TRBD1 (5 bases). V lost 2 bases to trimming and J lost 1 base, with 6 bases between them. Germline-derived CDR1 and CDR2 are DFQATT and SNEGSKA (reference sequence). The CDR3 runs 13 residues. The CDR3 region has the DNA TGCAGTGCTAGACAGGGTTCCTACAATGAGCAGTTCTTC. Protein: CSARQGSYNEQFF.

This clonotype has more than one count but fewer than ten. The J gene is TRBJ2-7, the V gene TRBV7-9; TRBD2 matches 7 bases. The CDR3 is 14 residues long. Looked up from germline, CDR1 is SEHNR and CDR2 is FQNEAQ (reference sequence). V trimming: 5 bases; J trimming: 5 bases; junction bases outside the gene matches: 9. CDR3 in DNA: TGTGCCAGCAGCCCGCCCCGGACTAGTAACGAGCAGTACTTC. Its translation: CASSPPRTSNEQYF.

This clonotype came up a few times. This sequence joins TRBV5-6 and TRBJ2-7, with D hard to call. Germline V gene data show CDR1 as SGHDT and CDR2 as YYEEEE. This CDR3 has 14 amino acids. V was shortened by 1 base and J by 1 base, with 9 bases between the two germline ends. The CDR3 sequence: CASSLTLGSYEQYF. The DNA for the CDR3 is TGTGCCAGCAGCTTGACGCTAGGGTCCTACGAGCAGTACTTC. Full variable domain (remainder filled in from reference TRBV5-6 and TRBJ2-7): DAGVTQSPTHLIKTRGQQVTLRCSPKSGHDTVSWYQQALGQGPQFIFQYYEEEERQRGNFPDRFSGHQFPNYSSELNVNALLLGDSALYLCASSLTLGSYEQYFGPGTRLTVT.

In this sample, this clonotype turned up many times. J is TRBJ2-1 and V is TRBV7-2; 9 bases match TRBD2. CDR3 length: 15 residues. V shed 1 base, J shed 6 bases, and the junction held 4 bases outside the gene matches. Looked up from germline, CDR1 is SGHTA and CDR2 is FQGNSA. DNA for the CDR3: TGTGCCAGCAGCTTAGATCCTAGCGGGATCAATGAGCAGTTCTTC. Amino acids: CASSLDPSGINEQFF.

The rearrangement uses TRBV4-1 and TRBJ1-1; TRBD1 is a possible D gene (5 bases). Per germline, CDR1 MGHRA and CDR2 YSYEKL. This CDR3 spans 14 amino acids. V was trimmed by 6 bases and J by 3 bases, leaving 14 bases between them. The CDR3 region has the DNA TGCGCCAGCAGAAACCAGGGAACCCACACTGAAGCTTTCTTT. This codes for CASRNQGTHTEAFF.

This clonotype has more than one count but fewer than ten. This chain connects TRBV28 to TRBJ2-7; maybe TRBD2 (5 bases). CDR1 is MDHEN, CDR2 SYDVKM, per germline. The length of the CDR3 is 15 residues. Trimming took 3 bases from V and 0 from J, leaving 12 bases between them. The CDR3 protein is CASSLAGLPSYEQYF. The CDR3 nucleotides read TGTGCCAGCAGTTTGGCGGGTCTTCCCTCCTACGAGCAGTACTTC. Variable domain in full (rest from reference TRBV28 and TRBJ2-7): DVKVTQSSRYLVKRTGEKVFLECVQDMDHENMFWYRQDPGLGLRLIYFSYDVKMKEKGDIPEGYSVSREKKERFSLILESASTNQTSMYLCASSLAGLPSYEQYFGPGTRLTVT.

This clonotype was found a few times. The chain employs TRBV7-9 and TRBJ2-1; D may be TRBD1 or TRBD2 (5 bases each). The germline V gene encodes CDR1 SEHNR and CDR2 FQNEAQ (reference sequence). With 2 bases removed from V and 9 bases from J, the gap between germline ends came to 14 bases. The CDR3 consists of 14 residues. CDR3 in amino acids: CASSLKPGTPEQFF. The CDR3 DNA follows: TGTGCCAGCAGCTTAAAGCCCGGGACGCCTGAGCAGTTCTTC. Filled out from reference TRBV7-9 and TRBJ2-1, the complete variable domain reads DTGVSQNPRHKITKRGQNVTFRCDPISEHNRLYWYRQTLGQGPEFLTYFQNEAQLEKSRLLSDRFSAERPKGSFSTLEIQRTEQGDSAMYLCASSLKPGTPEQFFGPGTRLTVL.

This rearrangement joins TRBV29-1 to TRBJ2-3; TRBD2 matches 8 bases. The germline V gene has CDR1 SQVTM and CDR2 ANQGSEA. The CDR3 extends over 16 amino acids. The ends lost 7 bases at V and 0 bases at J; junction bases unmatched: 12. The CDR3 DNA sequence: TGCAGCGCACTGAGCGGGGGTCGGGGGAGCACAGATACGCAGTATTTT. This codes for CSALSGGRGSTDTQYF.

This chain uses TRBV9 with TRBJ2-1, with 7 positions matching TRBD2. The germline V gene has CDR1 SGDLS and CDR2 YYNGEE. The trim removed 7 bases at V and 0 bases at J, leaving 1 base unmatched. The CDR3 length is 13 residues. The CDR3 region has the DNA TGTGCCAGCCAGCGGGACTCCTACAATGAGCAGTTCTTC. It codes for CASQRDSYNEQFF.

This clonotype was counted many times. V and J are TRBV4-3 and TRBJ2-7; 9 bases are shared with TRBD1. This CDR3 comprises 15 residues. J was trimmed by 3 bases and V by 4 bases; bases with no gene match: 7. Germline V gives CDR1 LGHNA, CDR2 YSLEER. CDR3 amino acids: CASSPGTGTFYEQYF. The CDR3 DNA follows: TGCGCCAGCAGCCCCGGGACAGGGACTTTCTACGAGCAGTACTTC.